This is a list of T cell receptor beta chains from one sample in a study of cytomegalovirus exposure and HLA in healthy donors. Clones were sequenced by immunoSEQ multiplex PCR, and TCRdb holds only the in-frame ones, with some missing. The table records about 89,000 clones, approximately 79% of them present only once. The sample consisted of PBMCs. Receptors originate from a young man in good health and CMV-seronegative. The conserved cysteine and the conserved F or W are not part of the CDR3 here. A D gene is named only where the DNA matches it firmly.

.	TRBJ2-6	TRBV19	ASSIPGLPSGANVLT
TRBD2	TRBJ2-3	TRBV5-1	ASSLTSGSTDTQY
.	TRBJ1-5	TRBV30	AWRLTENQPQH
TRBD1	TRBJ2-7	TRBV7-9	ASSLDAGGPWQY
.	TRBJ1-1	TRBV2	ASSEARAGHLSRGEAF
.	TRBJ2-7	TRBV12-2	ASRLAFGQY
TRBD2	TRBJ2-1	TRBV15	ATSRSRDYYNEQF
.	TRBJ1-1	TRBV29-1	SVGGRFTEAF
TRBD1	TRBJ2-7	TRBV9	ASSEQGTYEQY
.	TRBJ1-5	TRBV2	ASSDSGLGNQPQH
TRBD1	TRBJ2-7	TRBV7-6	ASSLRIQGAYEQY
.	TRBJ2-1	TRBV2	ASSLYPQTNNEQF
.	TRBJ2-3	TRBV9	ASSNHRERRTDPNTDTQY
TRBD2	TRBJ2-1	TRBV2	ASSETLAGGLRRF
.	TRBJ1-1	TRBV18	ASSPTTTTMNTEAF
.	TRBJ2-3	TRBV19	ASSIGASLSTDTQY